The 15 T cell receptor beta chains presented below share a single source sample, sequenced in a study of shared clonotypes between healthy human individuals. The assay was immunoSEQ multiplex PCR, and TCRdb's table has in-frame clones only and misses some. The sample yields 2,100,000 or so clones, about 94% seen once. Sequences were obtained from naive CD4+ T cells sorted from blood. Subset meaning: CD45RA+ positively selected. The source of these receptors is a man aged 18-30 years in good health.

The chain joins TRBV21-1 to TRBJ1-1. TRBV21-1 is recorded as a pseudogene. The CDR3 contains 13 residues. The CDR3 region is CASSKWGDTEAFF. The CDR3 coding sequence is TGTGCCAGCAGCAAATGGGGGGACACTGAAGCTTTCTTT.

This chain links TRBV6-5 with TRBJ2-2, with D tentatively TRBD1 (5 bases). Germline-derived CDR1 and CDR2 are MNHEY and SVGAGI. This CDR3 has 14 residues. V lost 6 bases to trimming and J lost 1 base, with 9 bases between them. CDR3 bases: TGTGCCAGCAGCACCACAGGGAACACCGGGGAGCTGTTTTTT. Translated: CASSTTGNTGELFF.

The rearrangement joins TRBV19 to TRBJ1-2; D not resolved. CDR3 length equals 15 residues. CDR1 and CDR2 (germline): LNHDA, SQIVND (reference sequence). V was cut by 0 bases and J by 8 bases, with 16 bases left in between. Here the CDR3 DNA reads TGTGCCAGTAGTATAGAACCCCTCGCGGGAGCCGGCTACACCTTC. Its translation is CASSIEPLAGAGYTF.

The genes are TRBV6-6 and TRBJ2-7; the D gene is possibly TRBD2 (5 bases). This CDR3 spans 16 amino acids. Germline values: CDR1 MNHNY, CDR2 SVGAGI (reference sequence). Deletions cut 5 bases from V and 2 bases from J, with 19 bases between. The CDR3 is CASSGGLVSAAYEQYF. The CDR3 DNA reads as TGTGCCAGCAGTGGCGGACTGGTCTCGGCCGCCTACGAGCAGTACTTC.

The chain is built from TRBV5-1 and TRBJ2-7, with 13 bases that match TRBD2. Germline V gene data show CDR1 as SGHRS and CDR2 as YFSETQ. This CDR3 spans 15 amino acids. V dropped 2 bases and J dropped 6; count of bases not matched to a gene: 5. In DNA form, the CDR3 reads TGCGCCAGCAGCTTTGAACTAGCGGGAGGGGGCGAGCAGTACTTC. Its translation is CASSFELAGGGEQYF.

J is TRBJ2-3 and V is TRBV6-5; 7 bases are a match to TRBD2. The CDR3 runs to 14 residues. Germline trimming cut 10 bases from V and 4 bases from J; bases unmatched to any gene: 11. In germline, CDR1 is MNHEY, CDR2 SVGAGI. Here the CDR3 DNA reads TGTGCCACCCGACGGGGGGTATTGGCAGATACGCAGTATTTT. As protein: CATRRGVLADTQYF.

The chain recombines TRBV5-6 with TRBJ2-2; 8 bases are a match to TRBD1. The CDR3 is 16 amino acids. V lost 7 bases and J lost 2; bases outside the gene matches: 10. Germline V gives CDR1 SGHDT, CDR2 YYEEEE. The CDR3 sequence: CASAGQGGFNTGELFF. The CDR3 coding sequence is TGTGCCAGCGCTGGACAGGGTGGGTTTAACACCGGGGAGCTGTTTTTT.

The chain couples TRBV10-1 to TRBJ2-1; 9 positions match TRBD1. The trim removed 5 bases at V and 8 bases at J, leaving 19 bases unmatched. The CDR3 spans 18 residues. Germline assignment: CDR1 WNHNN and CDR2 SYGVQD (reference sequence). Here the CDR3 reads CASSLNRGQGEKKHEQFF. The CDR3 bases are TGCGCCAGCAGTCTCAACCGGGGACAGGGTGAAAAAAAGCATGAGCAGTTCTTC.

V usage is TRBV6-5 and J usage is TRBJ2-3; D gene uncertain. Trimming pared 4 bases from V and 0 bases from J, leaving 2 bases between. In germline, CDR1 is MNHEY, CDR2 SVGAGI. This CDR3 has 12 amino acids. CDR3 bases: TGTGCCAGCAGTTTTAGCACAGATACGCAGTATTTT. This sequence encodes CASSFSTDTQYF.

This chain joins TRBV25-1 and TRBJ2-1, with D perhaps matching TRBD2 (6 bases). The germline gives CDR1 MGHDK, CDR2 SYGVNS. Trimming took off 6 bases at V and 4 bases at J, with 10 bases between the two ends. The length of the CDR3 is 13 residues. The CDR3 reads CASSPAGYNEQFF. The CDR3 DNA reads as TGTGCCAGCAGCCCCGCGGGGTACAATGAGCAGTTCTTC.

This sequence joins TRBV6-6 and TRBJ2-7; D not certain. The CDR3 length is 12 residues. The germline CDR1 and CDR2 sequences are MNHNY and SVGAGI (reference sequence). Trimming shortened V by 6 bases and J by 3 bases, and 9 bases separated the two germline ends. CDR3 region: CASRYANYEQYF. The CDR3 DNA follows: TGTGCCAGCAGGTACGCGAACTACGAGCAGTACTTC.

The chain uses TRBV4-1 and TRBJ1-5, with D unclear. The CDR3 has 15 residues. Deletions cut 0 bases from V and 7 bases from J, with 13 bases between. CDR1 is MGHRA and CDR2 is YSYEKL in the germline V gene. Written as DNA, the CDR3 is TGCGCCAGCAGCCAAGATTCCCCTGGGGTACAGCCCCAGCATTTT. Amino acid sequence: CASSQDSPGVQPQHF.

The rearrangement uses TRBV6-6 and TRBJ2-3; no clear D. Germline assignment: CDR1 MNHNY and CDR2 SVGAGI (reference sequence). This CDR3 region has 14 residues. The V gene lost 4 bases and the J gene lost 1 base, with 9 bases spanning the gap. CDR3 DNA: TGTGCCAGCAGTTCCCGCACCGGCACAGATACGCAGTATTTT. Translating it yields CASSSRTGTDTQYF.

The chain combines TRBV6-1 with TRBJ2-1; 9 positions agree with TRBD1. With 6 bases clipped from V and 9 bases from J, the junction kept 6 bases outside the gene matches. This CDR3 is 13 amino acids long. The V gene's germline CDR1 is MNHNS and CDR2 SASEGT. CDR3 in amino acids: CASSSQGAIEQFF. In nucleotides, the CDR3 is TGTGCCAGCAGCTCACAGGGGGCGATTGAGCAGTTCTTC.

The CDR3 spells CASSLTGARMNQPQHF. In nucleotides, the CDR3 is TGTGCCAGCAGCTTGACGGGCGCCCGGATGAATCAGCCCCAGCATTTT. V usage is TRBV5-6 and J usage is TRBJ1-5; D remains unclear. CDR1 SGHDT and CDR2 YYEEEE come from the germline V gene. The CDR3 consists of 16 residues. V shed 1 base and J shed 4 bases, with 15 bases lying between them. Looking up the rest from reference TRBV5-6 and TRBJ1-5 gives the full variable domain: DAGVTQSPTHLIKTRGQQVTLRCSPKSGHDTVSWYQQALGQGPQFIFQYYEEEERQRGNFPDRFSGHQFPNYSSELNVNALLLGDSALYLCASSLTGARMNQPQHFGDGTRLSIL.